The 28 T cell receptor beta chains presented below share a single source sample, sequenced in a study of CXCR3-negative and CXCR3-positive naive CD8 T cells. Overall study results and limits: CXCR3-negative naive cells had less hydrophobic TRB CDR3s than did CXCR3-positive naive cells.

UMI-labeled 5' RACE TRB cDNA libraries were prepared from the cells. After re-calling the 5' RACE reads, TCRdb lists one entry per CDR3 protein, DNA absent. Its table lists around 65,000 distinct CDR3 sequences. These TCRs are of unknown antigen specificity. The sequencing input was naive CXCR3+ CD8+ T cells from blood. The subset denotes: CD45RO-CCR7+CD27+CD95- naive CD8+ T cells expressing CXCR3 (TNR3+). The source is a human donor in good health. Some clones in this sample may be carry-over from other donors' samples.

The CDR3 spells CASSSVLEDTQYF. This rearrangement joins TRBV9 to TRBJ2-3. This CDR3 is 13 amino acids long. CDR1 is SGDLS and CDR2 is YYNGEE in the germline V gene.

V gene TRBV12-3 or TRBV12-4 combines with J gene TRBJ1-1; the TCRdb call, TRBD1, lacks DNA for checking. This CDR3 has 14 residues. CDR3: CASRDREEVTEAFF.

The chain joins TRBV4-2 to TRBJ2-3; TCRdb proposes TRBD1, but this gene call is untestable without DNA. The CDR3 is 17 amino acids. Germline CDR1 reads LGHNA; CDR2 reads YNFKEQ. The CDR3 is CASSQEPRGASTDTQYF.

The V call is TRBV7-3, the J call TRBJ2-3; the D call of TRBD2 rests on TCRdb alone, since no DNA is present to check it. Germline lookup yields CDR1 SGHTA and CDR2 FQGTGA. The CDR3 is 15 residues long. CDR3: CASSSAGGLIDTQYF.

The chain is built from TRBV7-2 and TRBJ1-1; TCRdb's assignment of TRBD1 cannot be checked, as there is no DNA. The germline V gene encodes CDR1 SGHTA and CDR2 FQGNSA. CDR3 length: 17 amino acids. The CDR3 sequence: CASSLAGQGAKNTEAFF.

V usage is TRBV9 and J usage is TRBJ2-3. Per germline, CDR1 SGDLS and CDR2 YYNGEE. CDR3 size: 13 residues. This CDR3 is CASSSWATDTQYF.

The chain has TRBV27 and TRBJ2-1; TCRdb designates TRBD2, a call that cannot be tested without DNA. CDR1 and CDR2 from the germline V gene are MNHEY and SMNVEV (reference sequence). This CDR3 region has 19 residues. Here the CDR3 reads CASSLTEPGLAGTYNEQFF.

V gene TRBV6-2 or TRBV6-3 combines with J gene TRBJ2-1; TCRdb proposes TRBD1, but this gene call is untestable without DNA. The germline V gene encodes CDR1 MNHEY and CDR2 SVGEGT. This CDR3 is 15 amino acids long. The CDR3 here is CASSPRAGEENEQFF.

The chain carries TRBV11-3 and TRBJ2-1. Germline CDR1 reads SGHNT; CDR2 reads YENEEA. This CDR3 is built from 15 residues. The CDR3 here is CASSLAGFPYNEQFF.

The chain carries TRBV6-1 and TRBJ2-7; TCRdb returns TRBD1, unconfirmable since there is no DNA. The CDR3 has 12 amino acids. Germline V gene data show CDR1 as MNHNS and CDR2 as SASEGT. The CDR3 is CATPDRVYEQYF.

This chain joins TRBV5-1 and TRBJ2-1; TCRdb lists TRBD1, though no DNA is available to test this call. In germline, CDR1 is SGHRS, CDR2 YFSETQ. The CDR3 covers 11 residues. CDR3 sequence: CASSLGDQQFF.

The V call is TRBV7-9, the J call TRBJ2-1; TCRdb indicates TRBD1, and absent DNA this call remains unverified. Germline V gene lookup returns CDR1 SEHNR and CDR2 FQNEAQ (reference sequence). The CDR3 length is 13 residues. The CDR3 sequence: CASSPPPGLSQFF.

This sequence joins TRBV7-9 and TRBJ2-7. In germline, CDR1 is SEHNR, CDR2 FQNEAQ (reference sequence). This CDR3 spans 13 amino acids. Here the CDR3 reads CASSLVSAYEQYF. The full variable domain, in which reference TRBV7-9 and TRBJ2-7 provide the parts outside the CDR3, is DTGVSQNPRHKITKRGQNVTFRCDPISEHNRLYWYRQTLGQGPEFLTYFQNEAQLEKSRLLSDRFSAERPKGSFSTLEIQRTEQGDSAMYLCASSLVSAYEQYFGPGTRLTVT.

CDR3 loop: CSAREGGGLYEQYF. The chain employs TRBV20-1 and TRBJ2-7; absent DNA, TCRdb's TRBD1 call cannot be checked. Germline CDR1 and CDR2: DFQATT and SNEGSKA (reference sequence). This CDR3 spans 14 amino acids.

The rearrangement uses TRBV27 and TRBJ2-1; TCRdb picks TRBD2, but there is no DNA to check that call. Germline CDR1 and CDR2: MNHEY and SMNVEV (reference sequence). This CDR3 comprises 14 residues. The CDR3 sequence: CASSSSAVYNEQFF.

The rearrangement joins TRBV6-6 to TRBJ2-3; lacking DNA, the TRBD1 call made by TCRdb goes unchecked. Per the germline V gene, CDR1 is MNHNY and CDR2 is SVGAGI (reference sequence). The CDR3 covers 14 residues. The CDR3 is CASSYFRGTDTQYF.

In terms of frequency, this clonotype is medium-sized. The chain joins TRBV29-1 to TRBJ2-1; TCRdb picks TRBD2, but there is no DNA to check that call. The length of the CDR3 is 16 residues. Germline CDR1 reads SQVTM; CDR2 reads ANQGSEA. This CDR3 is CSVEVPSGADHGEQFF.

This rearrangement joins TRBV12-3 or TRBV12-4 to TRBJ1-1; TCRdb selects TRBD1, and the lack of DNA leaves this call unchecked. The CDR3 consists of 18 residues. CDR3 sequence: CASRNLGGTGARSTEAFF.

This rearrangement joins TRBV27 to TRBJ2-5; the D gene TCRdb calls, TRBD1, cannot be checked with no DNA. Germline assignment: CDR1 MNHEY and CDR2 SMNVEV (reference sequence). This CDR3 has 14 amino acids. The CDR3 loop reads CASSWTGGIETQYF.

V is TRBV27 and J is TRBJ2-2. CDR1 and CDR2 from the germline V gene are MNHEY and SMNVEV (reference sequence). The CDR3 spans 14 residues. The CDR3 is CASSLPSNTGELFF.

J is TRBJ2-1 and V is TRBV19; without DNA, the TCRdb call of TRBD1 cannot be checked. The CDR3 runs 18 residues. Germline assignment: CDR1 LNHDA and CDR2 SQIVND (reference sequence). This CDR3 is CASKPRTGGFGGLTEQFF.

The chain has TRBV7-6 and TRBJ2-5. The CDR3 loop spans 14 amino acids. Per the germline V gene, CDR1 is SGHVS and CDR2 is FNYEAQ. The chain's CDR3 is CASSLGTYQETQYF.

The chain joins TRBV14 to TRBJ2-7; the TCRdb call, TRBD1, lacks DNA for checking. CDR1 is SGHDN, CDR2 FVKESK, per germline. This CDR3 spans 15 amino acids. This CDR3 is CASSQGGTGLYEQYF.

The chain joins TRBV6-6 to TRBJ1-1. This CDR3 region has 17 residues. Germline V CDR1 and CDR2: MNHNY, SVGAGI (reference sequence). CDR3 amino acids: CASSYAMAGPMNTEAFF.

The chain has TRBV6-2 or TRBV6-3 and TRBJ1-1; the D call from TCRdb, TRBD1, cannot be confirmed without DNA. The V gene's germline CDR1 is MNHEY and CDR2 SVGEGT. CDR3 length: 15 residues. CDR3 amino acids: CASSYLGTDNTEAFF.

The V call is TRBV29-1, the J call TRBJ1-2; no DNA is available, so the TRBD1 call from TCRdb remains unchecked. CDR3 size: 13 residues. Germline CDR1 and CDR2: SQVTM and ANQGSEA. CDR3 protein: CSVGPAGNYGYTF.

The chain combines TRBV19 with TRBJ2-7. Germline CDR1 is LNHDA and CDR2 is SQIVND (reference sequence). This CDR3 has 14 amino acids. CDR3: CASNVAIGSYEQYF.

The J gene is TRBJ2-7, the V gene TRBV27; as DNA is missing, the TRBD1 call by TCRdb cannot be tested. The CDR3 runs 15 residues. Germline V CDR1 and CDR2: MNHEY, SMNVEV (reference sequence). CDR3: CASAPPGAYSYEQYF.